The 26 T cell receptor beta chains below were found in one sample sequenced in a study of molecular identifiers for immune sequencing clone quantification. TCRdb re-called the PCR reads through MiXCR, storing one row per CDR3 protein. Altogether about 500,000 distinct CDR3 sequences are present, about 25% being singletons, with the ten largest covering under 0.85%. The sequencing sample was made of naive CD8+ T cells from blood, with Jurkat cell RNA spiked in. Sample subset: FACS-sorted CD8+CD4-CCR7+CD45RA+ naive T cells. These receptors were taken from a human donor in good health. Some libraries in this study had Jurkat cell RNA spiked in.

This clonotype was counted only a few times. A read error is possible here, since a much larger clone lies one base away. The genes are TRBV30 and TRBJ2-1; possible D gene TRBD2, 6 bases. This CDR3 is 13 amino acids long. CDR1 and CDR2 from the germline V gene are GTSNPN and SVGIG (reference sequence). The CDR3 loop is CAWSGSSYDEQFF. The DNA of the CDR3 is TGTGCCTGGAGCGGGAGCTCCTACGATGAGCAGTTCTTC.

This clonotype was counted many times. This chain links TRBV19 with TRBJ1-5; D uncertain. From germline, CDR1 is LNHDA and CDR2 SQIVND (reference sequence). V was cut by 3 bases and J by 0 bases, with 15 bases left in between. This CDR3 has 17 residues. The CDR3 spells CASSMSSGTYSNQPQHF. The CDR3 bases are TGTGCCAGTAGTATGAGTTCAGGTACTTATAGCAATCAGCCCCAGCATTTT.

About this clonotype: A read error may produce the germline difference seen at one junction end. The V gene is TRBV4-3, the J gene TRBJ2-7, with D unresolved. Per germline, CDR1 LGHNA and CDR2 YSLEER. The CDR3 loop spans 13 amino acids. The CDR3 loop is CASSPSTAYEQCF. The DNA of the CDR3 is TGCGCCAGCAGCCCAAGTACCGCTTACGAGCAGTGCTTC.

As regards this clonotype: Given a much more abundant clone one base away, this may be a read error. This chain uses TRBV20-1 with TRBJ2-4; D not resolved. Germline assignment: CDR1 DFQATT and CDR2 SNEGSKA (reference sequence). The length of the CDR3 is 13 residues. Between the trimmed V and J ends, which lost 5 bases and 6 bases, there was a span of 14 bases. This CDR3 reads CSAEYVNINIQYF. CDR3 in DNA: TGCAGTGCTGAATACGTGAACATAAACATTCAGTACTTC.

Notes on this clonotype: Since a much larger clone is just one base distant, this may be a read error. This chain links TRBV29-1 with TRBJ1-1; no firm D call. CDR1 is SQVTM and CDR2 is ANQGSEA in the germline V gene. The CDR3 has 11 residues. The CDR3 nucleotides are TGCAGCGTCCTCTCGGAGCTAGAAGCTGTCTTT. Amino acid sequence: CSVLSELEAVF.

The chain has TRBV29-1 and TRBJ1-2; D gene uncertain. Germline lookup yields CDR1 SQVTM and CDR2 ANQGSEA. The CDR3 runs 13 residues. Trimming took off 7 bases at V and 2 bases at J, with 14 bases between the two ends. CDR3 sequence reads: CSAAGGRNYGYTF. The CDR3 DNA sequence: TGCAGCGCGGCGGGAGGACGGAACTATGGCTACACCTTC.

The table lists this clonotype with many counts. The chain joins TRBV6-5 to TRBJ1-3; a weak D match, TRBD1 (5 bases). CDR3 length equals 14 residues. Germline-derived CDR1 and CDR2 are MNHEY and SVGAGI. CDR3 nucleotide sequence: TGTGCAACCGGGGGGGGGTCCTCTGGAAACACCATATATTTT. Its translation: CATGGGSSGNTIYF.

The chain combines TRBV11-2 with TRBJ2-7; TRBD1 might be the D (5 bases). The DNA end is a closer match to TRBJ2-1, so the J assignment may be wrong. Germline CDR1 is SGHAT and CDR2 is FQNNGV. The CDR3 covers 12 residues. CDR3 residues: CASSYPQGEQFF. The CDR3 DNA is TGTGCCAGCAGCTACCCTCAGGGTGAGCAGTTCTTC.

The rearrangement links TRBV2 to TRBJ2-7, with a weak D call TRBD2 (6 bases). Between the trimmed V and J ends, which lost 6 bases and 13 bases, there was a span of 13 bases. This CDR3 has 10 residues. CDR1 SNHLY and CDR2 FYNNEI come from the germline V gene. CDR3 in amino acids: CASRYRDCYF. In DNA, the CDR3 is TGTGCCAGCAGATACCGGGACTGCTACTTC.

The gene calls are TRBV19 and TRBJ2-2; D may be TRBD2 (6 bases). Germline V gives CDR1 LNHDA, CDR2 SQIVND (reference sequence). Trimming removed 6 bases from V and 5 bases from J, with 16 bases in between. This CDR3 is built from 15 residues. CDR3 nucleotides: TGTGCCAGTAGCACCCGGGACTCTAGTACCGGGGAGCTGTTTTTT. Amino acid sequence: CASSTRDSSTGELFF.

This clonotype was detected a few times. The chain uses TRBV28 and TRBJ2-1; 8 bases agree with TRBD2. V shed 6 bases, J shed 10 bases, and the junction held 8 bases outside the gene matches. The CDR3 consists of 13 residues. CDR1 MDHEN and CDR2 SYDVKM come from the germline V gene. The CDR3 sequence is CASSETSVGEQFF. CDR3 in DNA: TGTGCCAGCAGCGAGACTAGCGTAGGAGAGCAGTTCTTC.

About this clonotype: This sequence may be a read error, since a much larger clone differs from it by one base. The chain uses TRBV7-8 and TRBJ2-5, with 9 bases lining up with TRBD2. CDR3 size: 16 residues. Germline CDR1 is SGHVS and CDR2 is FQNEAQ. Losses at the gene ends were 3 bases for V and 5 bases for J; bases not matched to a gene: 10. This chain's CDR3 is CASSFRLAEFRETQYF. The CDR3 nucleotides are TGTGCCAGCAGCTTCCGACTAGCGGAGTTTCGGGAGACCCAGTACTTC.

The chain couples TRBV19 to TRBJ2-3; possibly TRBD1 for D (5 bases). Trimming shortened V by 2 bases and J by 0 bases, and 15 bases separated the two germline ends. Germline CDR1 and CDR2: LNHDA and SQIVND (reference sequence). There are 17 residues in the CDR3. The CDR3 is CASSILVAGISTDTQYF. DNA for the CDR3: TGTGCCAGTAGTATATTGGTAGCAGGGATTAGCACAGATACGCAGTATTTT.

With respect to this clonotype: This could be a read error, since a much larger clone is one nucleotide away. This chain connects TRBV7-6 to TRBJ2-2, with TRBD1 matching 7 bases. Germline V CDR1 and CDR2: SGHVS, FNYEAQ. The CDR3 covers 15 residues. The J segment lost 7 bases and the V segment lost 4 bases, leaving 9 bases of the junction unmatched. The CDR3 loop reads CASSSAPGGGGELFF. The CDR3 nucleotides read TGTGCCAGCAGCTCCGCCCCAGGGGGTGGCGGGGAGCTGTTTTTT.

This clonotype was seen only a few times. The chain recombines TRBV6-5 with TRBJ2-1; weak D call: TRBD2 (6 bases). The CDR3 runs to 14 residues. V shed 2 bases and J shed 5 bases, with 10 bases lying between them. CDR1 and CDR2 from the germline V gene are MNHEY and SVGAGI. The CDR3 region has the DNA TGTGCCAGCAGTTACAACACGGGGGACAATGAGCAGTTCTTC. Protein product: CASSYNTGDNEQFF.

This chain connects TRBV6-5 to TRBJ2-7; possibly TRBD1 for D (6 bases). The CDR3 runs 16 residues. In germline, CDR1 is MNHEY, CDR2 SVGAGI. Trimming took off 2 bases at V and 3 bases at J, with 17 bases between the two ends. CDR3 region: CASSYERNTGSYEQYF. The CDR3 DNA follows: TGTGCCAGCAGTTACGAAAGAAATACAGGGAGCTACGAGCAGTACTTC.

This clonotype was recorded at least ten times. The CDR3 region has the DNA TGTGCCAGCAGCACCGGACAGGGGGGCACAGATACGCAGTATTTT. It yields the protein CASSTGQGGTDTQYF. V usage is TRBV7-6 and J usage is TRBJ2-3, with 10 bases that match TRBD1. Germline trimming cut 5 bases from V and 1 base from J; bases unmatched to any gene: 3. CDR1 and CDR2 from the germline V gene are SGHVS and FNYEAQ. The CDR3 is 15 amino acids.

This clonotype was observed a handful of times. The chain links TRBV27 to TRBJ2-5, with 10 bases matching TRBD1. V lost 4 bases and J lost 5; bases outside the gene matches: 16. CDR1 MNHEY and CDR2 SMNVEV come from the germline V gene (reference sequence). CDR3 length: 18 amino acids. Here the CDR3 DNA reads TGTGCCAGCAGTTCGAACCCCGGGACAGGGGTTTTGGAGGAGACCCAGTACTTC. It is translated as CASSSNPGTGVLEETQYF.

This clonotype was observed at least ten times. The V call is TRBV27, the J call TRBJ1-5; D remains ambiguous. The CDR3 covers 13 residues. In germline, CDR1 is MNHEY, CDR2 SMNVEV (reference sequence). Trimming removed 5 bases from V and 6 bases from J, with 11 bases in between. CDR3 DNA sequence: TGTGCCAGCAGTCCGACGCTTGGTCAGCCCCAGCATTTT. Encoded protein: CASSPTLGQPQHF.

This clonotype has a handful of counts. The V call is TRBV7-6, the J call TRBJ2-5, with 8 nucleotides matching TRBD2. Germline V gene sequence: CDR1 SGHVS, CDR2 FNYEAQ. Trimming cost V 1 base and J 2 bases; bases outside gene matches: 6. The CDR3 contains 16 residues. In DNA, the CDR3 is TGTGCCAGCAGCTTAGGAGCGGGAGTAAGACAAGAGACCCAGTACTTC. The encoded protein is CASSLGAGVRQETQYF.

This clonotype was seen only a few times. J is TRBJ1-2 and V is TRBV11-2; D uncertain. The V end was cut by 0 bases, the J end by 6 bases, with 14 bases between. The V gene's germline CDR1 is SGHAT and CDR2 FQNNGV. This CDR3 comprises 15 residues. The CDR3 nucleotides are TGTGCCAGCAGCTTAGATCGACTGACACCCCATGGCTACACCTTC. It is translated as CASSLDRLTPHGYTF. Drawing the rest from reference TRBV11-2 and TRBJ1-2, the complete variable domain is EAGVAQSPRYKIIEKRQSVAFWCNPISGHATLYWYQQILGQGPKLLIQFQNNGVVDDSQLPKDRFSAERLKGVDSTLKIQPAKLEDSAVYLCASSLDRLTPHGYTFGSGTRLTVV.

This clonotype was detected many times. This sequence joins TRBV10-2 and TRBJ1-1, with D possibly being TRBD1 (6 bases). Per the germline V gene, CDR1 is WSHSY and CDR2 is SAAADI. Trimming stripped 2 bases from V and 0 bases from J, with 7 bases between. CDR3 size: 14 residues. CDR3 sequence (DNA): TGCGCCAGCAGTGAGCGGGGGCTGAACACTGAAGCTTTCTTT. It translates to CASSERGLNTEAFF.

J is TRBJ2-2 and V is TRBV7-3; TRBD2 agrees at 8 bases. V shed 3 bases, J shed 5 bases, and the junction held 5 bases outside the gene matches. CDR1 SGHTA and CDR2 FQGTGA come from the germline V gene. The CDR3 totals 15 residues. Written as DNA, the CDR3 is TGTGCCAGCAGCTTGACTAGCGAAAGGACCGGGGAGCTGTTTTTT. This encodes CASSLTSERTGELFF.

V usage is TRBV12-3 or TRBV12-4 and J usage is TRBJ2-5; the D gene is possibly TRBD2 (7 bases). The CDR3 extends over 15 amino acids. V dropped 3 bases and J dropped 6 bases, with 17 bases sitting between them. CDR3 loop: CASSFSGGPEQTQYF. The CDR3, as DNA: TGTGCCAGCAGTTTCTCCGGGGGGCCGGAACAGACCCAGTACTTC.

This clonotype has a handful of counts. The genes are TRBV24-1 and TRBJ2-2; the D is unclear. The V and J ends lost 5 bases and 6 bases respectively, with 6 bases between them. The length of the CDR3 is 12 residues. Germline CDR1 KGHDR, CDR2 SFDVKD. The CDR3 sequence: CATSGIAGELFF. CDR3 bases: TGTGCCACCAGTGGCATAGCCGGGGAGCTGTTTTTT.

V is TRBV18 and J is TRBJ2-7; D possibly matches TRBD1 or TRBD2 (5 bases each). The V gene lost 2 bases and the J gene lost 1 base, with 30 bases spanning the gap. This CDR3 comprises 21 residues. CDR1 is KGHSH, CDR2 LQKENI, per germline. The CDR3 region has the DNA TGTGCCAGCTCACCATCGGGTGGGGTTATCGGAATCGGGGCCCAGTCCTACGAGCAGTACTTC. The encoded protein is CASSPSGGVIGIGAQSYEQYF.